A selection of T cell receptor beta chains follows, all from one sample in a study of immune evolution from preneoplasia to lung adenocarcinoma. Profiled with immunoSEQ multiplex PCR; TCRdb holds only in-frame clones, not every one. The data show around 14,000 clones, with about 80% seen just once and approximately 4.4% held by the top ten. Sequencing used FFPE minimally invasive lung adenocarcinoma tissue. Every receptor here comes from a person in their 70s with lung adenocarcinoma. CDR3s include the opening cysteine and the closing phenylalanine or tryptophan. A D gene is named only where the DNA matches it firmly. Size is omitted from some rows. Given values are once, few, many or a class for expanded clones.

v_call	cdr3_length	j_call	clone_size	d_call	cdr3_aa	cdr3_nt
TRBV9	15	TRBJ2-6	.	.	CASSVGGPGANVLTF	TGTGCCAGCAGCGTCGGGGGCCCTGGGGCCAACGTCCTGACTTTC
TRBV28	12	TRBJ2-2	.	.	CASSIPRGELFF	TGTGCCAGCAGTATCCCCCGCGGGGAGCTGTTTTTT
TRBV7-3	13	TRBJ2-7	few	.	CASSFQEGGEQYF	TGTGCCAGCAGCTTCCAGGAGGGAGGCGAGCAGTACTTC
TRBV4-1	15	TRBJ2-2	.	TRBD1	CASSLQGVEAGELFF	TGCGCCAGCAGCCTACAGGGGGTAGAAGCCGGGGAGCTGTTTTTT
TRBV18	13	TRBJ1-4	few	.	CASSPGGNEKLFF	TGTGCCAGCTCACCGGGGGGTAATGAAAAACTGTTTTTT
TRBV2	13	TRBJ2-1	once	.	CASRGGVYNEQFF	TGTGCCAGCAGGGGCGGAGTATACAATGAGCAGTTCTTC
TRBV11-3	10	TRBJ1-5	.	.	CASSLRPQHF	TGTGCCAGCAGCCTCAGGCCCCAGCATTTT
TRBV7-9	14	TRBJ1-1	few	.	CASSLGQWNTEAFF	TGTGCCAGCAGCTTAGGACAGTGGAACACTGAAGCTTTCTTT
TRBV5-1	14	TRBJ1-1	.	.	CASSLGGKNTEAFF	TGCGCCAGCAGCTTGGGGGGCAAAAACACTGAAGCTTTCTTT
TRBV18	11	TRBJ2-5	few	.	CASSPSETQYF	TGTGCCAGCTCACCGTCCGAGACCCAGTACTTC
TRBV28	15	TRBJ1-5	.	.	CASRQDGRGNQPQHF	TGTGCCAGCAGACAGGACGGTCGGGGCAATCAGCCCCAGCATTTT
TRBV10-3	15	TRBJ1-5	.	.	CAISALGDSNQPQHF	TGTGCCATCAGCGCCCTCGGGGATAGCAATCAGCCCCAGCATTTT
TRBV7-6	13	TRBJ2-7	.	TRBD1	CASSPGTGDEQYF	TGTGCCAGCAGCCCCGGGACAGGGGACGAGCAGTACTTC
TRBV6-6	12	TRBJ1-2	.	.	CASERLNYGYTF	TGTGCCAGCGAAAGACTTAACTATGGCTACACCTTC
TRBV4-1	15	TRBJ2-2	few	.	CASSQGEGRNGELFF	TGCGCCAGCAGCCAAGGAGAGGGGCGGAACGGGGAGCTGTTTTTT
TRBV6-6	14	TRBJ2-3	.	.	CASSSRGEGDTQYF	TGTGCCAGCAGTTCCAGGGGGGAGGGGGATACGCAGTATTTT
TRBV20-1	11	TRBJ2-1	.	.	CSARISEGWFF	TGCAGTGCTAGAATTTCAGAGGGGTGGTTCTTC
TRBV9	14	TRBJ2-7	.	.	CASSVDRVPYEQYF	TGTGCCAGCAGCGTAGATAGGGTCCCCTACGAGCAGTACTTC
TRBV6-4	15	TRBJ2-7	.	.	CASSEPGTASYEQYF	TGTGCCAGCAGTGAACCTGGTACAGCTTCCTACGAGCAGTACTTC
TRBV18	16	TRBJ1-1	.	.	CASSPIPPTGRTEAFF	TGTGCCAGCTCACCAATACCCCCGACAGGAAGGACTGAAGCTTTCTTT
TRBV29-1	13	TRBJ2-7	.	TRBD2	CSTWTSGGYEQYF	TGCAGCACCTGGACTAGCGGGGGGTACGAGCAGTACTTC
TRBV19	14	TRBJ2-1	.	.	CASSIGQNGNEQFF	TGTGCCAGTAGTATAGGTCAAAACGGGAATGAGCAGTTCTTC
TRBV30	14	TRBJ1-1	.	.	CAWSTQGGMTEAFF	TGTGCCTGGAGTACACAGGGTGGCATGACTGAAGCTTTCTTT
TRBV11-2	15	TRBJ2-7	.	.	CASSLDVAGNYEQYF	TGTGCCAGCAGCTTAGATGTTGCGGGGAACTACGAGCAGTACTTC
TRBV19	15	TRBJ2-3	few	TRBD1	CASSQGQDTTDTQYF	TGTGCCAGTAGTCAGGGACAGGACACCACAGATACGCAGTATTTT
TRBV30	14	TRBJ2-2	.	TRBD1	CAWSRTGSSGELFF	TGTGCCTGGAGTCGGACAGGGTCCTCCGGGGAGCTGTTTTTT
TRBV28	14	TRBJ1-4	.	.	CASTRAAVNEKLFF	TGTGCCAGCACTAGGGCTGCGGTAAATGAAAAACTGTTTTTT
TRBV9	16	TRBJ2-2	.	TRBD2	CASSPGTSGGEEELFF	TGTGCCAGCAGCCCCGGGACTAGCGGGGGGGAGGAGGAGCTGTTTTTT
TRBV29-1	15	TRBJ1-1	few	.	CSVPNMGRPNTEAFF	TGCAGCGTTCCAAATATGGGCCGGCCGAACACTGAAGCTTTCTTT
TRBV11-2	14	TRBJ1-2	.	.	CASSLDGYNYGYTF	TGTGCCAGCAGCTTAGATGGGTACAACTATGGCTACACCTTC